This T cell receptor (beta chain) appears in the sequencing data of a study of T cells in Graves' hyperthyroidism and ophthalmopathy. V shed 6 bases and J 4 bases; nucleotides not matched to a gene: 16. The CDR3 extends over 17 amino acids. Germline V CDR1 and CDR2: LGHDT, YNNKEL (reference sequence). TCR beta CDR3 region amplification was performed from RNA transcripts. HTBI primers were used for first-round RT-PCR of the TCR CDR3. From the multiplex PCR reads, TCRdb called clonotypes with MiXCR, one entry per CDR3 protein. The sample has 370,000 or so distinct CDR3 sequences; about 25% are singletons. Not enrolled were patients with uncontrolled infection, other autoimmune disease, pregnancy or lactation.

V is TRBV3-1 and J is TRBJ2-7; 9 bases match TRBD1. This receptor was identified in a man aged 45-65 years with Graves' hyperthyroidism. Sequencing was done on a sample of blood. CDR3 DNA sequence: TGTGCCAGCAGTCCCCCTACCGCTCCGACAGGGGGTTACGAGCAGTACTTC. Amino acids: CASSPPTAPTGGYEQYF.